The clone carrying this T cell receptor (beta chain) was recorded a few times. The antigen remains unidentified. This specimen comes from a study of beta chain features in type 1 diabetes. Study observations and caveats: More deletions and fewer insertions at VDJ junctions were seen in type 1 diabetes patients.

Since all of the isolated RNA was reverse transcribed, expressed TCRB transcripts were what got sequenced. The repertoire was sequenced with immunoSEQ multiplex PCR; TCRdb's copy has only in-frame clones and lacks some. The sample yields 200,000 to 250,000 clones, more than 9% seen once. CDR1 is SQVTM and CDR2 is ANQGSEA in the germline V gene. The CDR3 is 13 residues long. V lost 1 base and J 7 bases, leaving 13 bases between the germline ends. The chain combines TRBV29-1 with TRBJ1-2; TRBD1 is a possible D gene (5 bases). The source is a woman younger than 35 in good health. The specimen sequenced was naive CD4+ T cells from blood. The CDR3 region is CSVEGQGMGGYTF. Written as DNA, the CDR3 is TGCAGCGTTGAAGGCCAGGGAATGGGTGGCTACACCTTC.